The T cell receptor (beta chain) under discussion was sequenced for a study of graft-versus-host responses after intestinal transplantation. Study context: Each of the recipients got a multivisceral, liver-intestinal, or isolated intestinal transplant. Anti-thymocyte globulin served as induction for all recipients, who then took tacrolimus and steroids for 2 to 4 years.

Profiling relied on immunoSEQ multiplex PCR, and the TCRdb table lists in-frame clones only, not all of them. This table has 90,000 to 130,000 clones, just over 90% appearing once. This CDR3 spans 14 amino acids. Germline CDR1 and CDR2: SEHNR and FQNEAQ (reference sequence). V lost 3 bases and J 1 base, leaving 10 bases between the germline ends. On this clone: Its antigen is not known.

The study's findings and limits: GvH clonotypes were identified within recipient marrow, with a subset emerging first in ileum or blood. Maximum circulating GvH clone levels tracked with early post-transplant HvG decreases.

The sequencing used unstimulated CD4+ T cells sorted from spleen or lymph node cells, collected before transplant. The sequence was obtained from a human donor who was the organ donor for an intestinal transplant. This chain links TRBV7-9 with TRBJ2-7; D is undetermined. CDR3 protein: CASSFPSKSYEQYF. The CDR3 DNA is TGTGCCAGCAGCTTCCCTAGTAAATCCTACGAGCAGTACTTC.